A single sample gave rise to the 29 T cell receptor beta chains below, sequenced in a study of regulatory dendritic cells for organ transplantation. The assay was immunoSEQ multiplex PCR, and TCRdb's table has in-frame clones only and misses some. The sample has about 12,000 clones; roughly 79% are singletons. CFSE-labeled sorted T cells met regulatory or mature dendritic cells for over 4 days. Their antigen targets remain unknown. The specimen sequenced was naive CD8+ T cells from blood cultured with regulatory dendritic cells. Specified subset: CD45RA+ naive T cells. These receptors all come from a human donor in good health.

This clone was observed a few times. This chain links TRBV4-3 with TRBJ2-1, with D unclear. V was cut by 0 bases and J by 4 bases, with 10 bases left in between. CDR3 length: 15 amino acids. Looked up from germline, CDR1 is LGHNA and CDR2 is YSLEER. CDR3 DNA: TGCGCCAGCAGCCAAGATGTGGGCAGTTACAATGAGCAGTTCTTC. Translated: CASSQDVGSYNEQFF.

The rearrangement joins TRBV7-2 to TRBJ1-4, with 7 positions matching TRBD1. The CDR3 has 15 amino acids. Trimming at V came to 4 bases and at J to 3 bases, leaving 5 bases not matched to a gene. Looked up from germline, CDR1 is SGHTA and CDR2 is FQGNSA. The CDR3 bases are TGTGCCAGCAGCTCACAGGGGCGAGCTAATGAAAAACTGTTTTTT. Protein sequence: CASSSQGRANEKLFF. The whole variable domain, remainder taken from reference TRBV7-2 and TRBJ1-4, is GAGVSQSPSNKVTEKGKDVELRCDPISGHTALYWYRQSLGQGLEFLIYFQGNSAPDKSGLPSDRFSAERTGGSVSTLTIQRTQQEDSAVYLCASSSQGRANEKLFFGSGTQLSVL.

This clone was detected a few times. The chain is built from TRBV19 and TRBJ2-7; a weak D match, TRBD2 (5 bases). Germline CDR1 LNHDA, CDR2 SQIVND (reference sequence). The V gene lost 5 bases and the J gene lost 3 bases, with 14 bases spanning the gap. This CDR3 is 14 amino acids long. In nucleotides, the CDR3 is TGTGCCAGTAGTCCGGCTACAACTAGCTACGAGCAGTACTTC. Its translation: CASSPATTSYEQYF.

V is TRBV7-8 and J is TRBJ2-2, with 8 bases identical to TRBD2. Germline CDR1 reads SGHVS; CDR2 reads FQNEAQ. V gave up 3 bases and J gave up 7 bases; unmatched junction bases: 4. The CDR3 extends over 14 amino acids. CDR3: CASSFGGAGGELFF. In nucleotides, the CDR3 is TGTGCCAGCAGCTTCGGGGGGGCCGGCGGGGAGCTGTTTTTT.

Worth noting for this clone: One end of the junction varies from germline; a read error may be responsible. The chain carries TRBV12-5 and TRBJ1-6; 10 bases align to TRBD1. The germline V gene has CDR1 LGHNT and CDR2 FRNRAP. The CDR3 length is 15 residues. The CDR3 sequence is CASGLDRGYNSPLHF. In DNA, the CDR3 is TGTGCTAGTGGCTTGGACAGGGGGTATAATTCACCCCTCCACTTT.

The genes are TRBV7-8 and TRBJ2-3; 12 positions agree with TRBD2. With 0 bases clipped from V and 3 bases from J, the junction kept 1 base outside the gene matches. The V gene's germline CDR1 is SGHVS and CDR2 FQNEAQ. The CDR3 is 16 amino acids. CDR3 in amino acids: CASSLALAGGTDTQYF. The CDR3, as DNA: TGTGCCAGCAGCTTAGCGCTAGCGGGGGGGACAGATACGCAGTATTTT.

This sequence joins TRBV2 and TRBJ2-3; maybe TRBD2 (6 bases). The CDR3 runs to 15 residues. Germline V CDR1 and CDR2: SNHLY, FYNNEI. V lost 4 bases and J lost 4, with 15 bases in between. CDR3 in amino acids: CASSVRGPLPDTQYF. In DNA form, the CDR3 reads TGTGCCAGCAGTGTGCGGGGTCCCCTGCCAGATACGCAGTATTTT.

J is TRBJ2-6 and V is TRBV9; possibly TRBD2 for D (6 bases). The CDR3 consists of 17 residues. The germline gives CDR1 SGDLS, CDR2 YYNGEE. With 1 base removed from V and 1 base from J, the gap between germline ends came to 12 bases. The CDR3 sequence: CASSVSGLTSGANVLTF. The CDR3 nucleotides are TGTGCCAGCAGCGTATCGGGACTTACTTCTGGGGCCAACGTCCTGACTTTC.

The chain joins TRBV4-1 to TRBJ2-7, with a tentative D call TRBD1 (6 bases). The CDR3 extends over 17 amino acids. Germline V gives CDR1 MGHRA, CDR2 YSYEKL. V was pared by 0 bases and J by 0 bases, with 15 bases between. CDR3 nucleotide sequence: TGCGCCAGCAGCCAAGATGGGGGACACTATAGCTCCTACGAGCAGTACTTC. As protein: CASSQDGGHYSSYEQYF.

The chain uses TRBV7-9 and TRBJ1-5, with 7 bases that match TRBD1. V shed 3 bases, J shed 2 bases, and the junction held 4 bases outside the gene matches. The germline gives CDR1 SEHNR, CDR2 FQNEAQ (reference sequence). This CDR3 contains 15 residues. The CDR3 is CASSFSQGGNQPQHF. DNA of the CDR3: TGTGCCAGCAGCTTCAGTCAGGGGGGCAATCAGCCCCAGCATTTT. Supplemented by reference TRBV7-9 and TRBJ1-5, the full variable domain reads DTGVSQNPRHKITKRGQNVTFRCDPISEHNRLYWYRQTLGQGPEFLTYFQNEAQLEKSRLLSDRFSAERPKGSFSTLEIQRTEQGDSAMYLCASSFSQGGNQPQHFGDGTRLSIL.

This chain connects TRBV7-3 to TRBJ2-3; 9 nucleotides align to TRBD2. CDR3 length equals 16 residues. V dropped 5 bases and J dropped 4; count of bases not matched to a gene: 10. Germline V CDR1 and CDR2: SGHTA, FQGTGA. The CDR3 loop reads CASSPFGGGASDTQYF. The DNA for the CDR3 is TGTGCCAGCAGCCCCTTTGGCGGGGGGGCCTCAGATACGCAGTATTTT.

The chain joins TRBV4-1 to TRBJ2-6; unclear D gene. Germline assignment: CDR1 MGHRA and CDR2 YSYEKL. There are 15 residues in the CDR3. V was trimmed by 4 bases and J by 4 bases, leaving 11 bases between them. CDR3 protein: CASSPVPSGANVLTF. CDR3 DNA sequence: TGCGCCAGCAGCCCAGTCCCTTCGGGGGCCAACGTCCTGACTTTC.

By share, this clone counts as medium-sized. The V and J genes are TRBV4-3 and TRBJ2-7, with 7 nucleotides matching TRBD2. V gave up 3 bases and J gave up 3 bases; unmatched junction bases: 5. Germline CDR1 is LGHNA and CDR2 is YSLEER. This CDR3 is 14 amino acids long. The DNA of the CDR3 is TGCGCCAGCAGCCATGGACTAGGTAGCTACGAGCAGTACTTC. Protein product: CASSHGLGSYEQYF.

This clone was seen just once. The rearrangement links TRBV4-3 to TRBJ2-3; D is perhaps TRBD1 (5 bases). This CDR3 has 15 amino acids. Germline CDR1 and CDR2: LGHNA and YSLEER. Between the trimmed V and J ends, which lost 1 base and 4 bases, there was a span of 12 bases. CDR3 loop: CASSQGSRGADTQYF. In DNA, the CDR3 is TGCGCCAGCAGCCAAGGATCTAGGGGCGCAGATACGCAGTATTTT.

This clone was observed a single time. V and J are TRBV7-3 and TRBJ2-3, with 8 bases aligning to TRBD1. From germline, CDR1 is SGHTA and CDR2 FQGTGA. The CDR3 is made up of 15 amino acids. V dropped 4 bases and J dropped 1; count of bases not matched to a gene: 4. The CDR3 DNA is TGTGCCAGCAGCTCGCAGGGGGCGCGCACAGATACGCAGTATTTT. Its translation is CASSSQGARTDTQYF.

The table lists this clone with a few counts. V is TRBV4-1 and J is TRBJ1-2, with TRBD1 identical over 7 bases. The length of the CDR3 is 15 residues. Germline loops: CDR1 MGHRA, CDR2 YSYEKL. J lost 8 bases, V lost 1 base, and 10 bases had no gene match. The chain's CDR3 is CASSQATGVSSGYTF. The DNA for the CDR3 is TGCGCCAGCAGCCAAGCCACAGGGGTCTCCTCGGGCTACACCTTC.

The chain employs TRBV7-6 and TRBJ2-3; D is possibly TRBD1 (5 bases). This CDR3 is built from 13 residues. The ends were cut back, 6 bases at V and 4 bases at J, with 11 bases in the middle. From germline, CDR1 is SGHVS and CDR2 FNYEAQ. Written as DNA, the CDR3 is TGTGCCAGCAGGGATTTACAGGCAGATACGCAGTATTTT. As protein: CASRDLQADTQYF.

The chain carries TRBV7-2 and TRBJ2-1, with D tentatively TRBD2 (5 bases). The CDR3 is made up of 17 amino acids. V lost 1 base to trimming and J lost 0 bases, with 13 bases between them. Germline values: CDR1 SGHTA, CDR2 FQGNSA. CDR3 sequence (DNA): TGTGCCAGCAGCTTAGTCAGCGGAAAAGGCTCCTACAATGAGCAGTTCTTC. Its translation is CASSLVSGKGSYNEQFF. The complete variable domain, with remaining parts taken from reference TRBV7-2 and TRBJ2-1, reads GAGVSQSPSNKVTEKGKDVELRCDPISGHTALYWYRQSLGQGLEFLIYFQGNSAPDKSGLPSDRFSAERTGGSVSTLTIQRTQQEDSAVYLCASSLVSGKGSYNEQFFGPGTRLTVL.

The J gene is TRBJ2-7, the V gene TRBV7-6; TRBD1 aligns across 7 bases. After removal of 5 bases from V and 1 base from J, the junction contained 2 bases not matched to a gene. CDR1 and CDR2 from the germline V gene are SGHVS and FNYEAQ. The CDR3 sequence is 13 residues long. The CDR3 region is CASSDRDSYEQYF. CDR3 nucleotide sequence: TGTGCCAGCAGCGACAGGGATTCCTACGAGCAGTACTTC. Variable domain in full (rest from reference TRBV7-6 and TRBJ2-7): GAGVSQSPRYKVTKRGQDVALRCDPISGHVSLYWYRQALGQGPEFLTYFNYEAQQDKSGLPNDRFSAERPEGSISTLTIQRTEQRDSAMYRCASSDRDSYEQYFGPGTRLTVT.

This chain links TRBV5-6 with TRBJ2-5; 9 bases fit TRBD2. The V and J ends lost 3 bases and 5 bases, in that order; junction bases with no gene match: 5. Germline-derived CDR1 and CDR2 are SGHDT and YYEEEE. This CDR3 is built from 14 residues. CDR3 DNA sequence: TGTGCCAGCAGCTACGGGACTAGCATGGAGACCCAGTACTTC. Amino acids: CASSYGTSMETQYF.

The CDR3 nucleotides are TGTGCCAGCAGCTCAGGTATTGAAGCTTTCTTT. It codes for CASSSGIEAFF. The chain uses TRBV5-4 and TRBJ1-1; D gene unclear. The germline V gene has CDR1 SGHNT and CDR2 YYREEE (reference sequence). With 3 bases removed from V and 7 bases from J, the gap between germline ends came to 7 bases. The CDR3 is 11 amino acids.

This clone was counted a few times. The chain couples TRBV25-1 to TRBJ1-1, with 8 nucleotides matching TRBD1. The CDR3 is 13 amino acids. The V gene end was trimmed by 5 bases and the J gene end by 5 bases; junction bases not matched to a gene: 4. Germline lookup yields CDR1 MGHDK and CDR2 SYGVNS. The CDR3 region has the DNA TGTGCCAGCAGTCAGGGGGCGTTTACTGAAGCTTTCTTT. The encoded protein is CASSQGAFTEAFF.

This clone has only one observation. V usage is TRBV10-3 and J usage is TRBJ2-7, with TRBD1 matching over 9 bases. CDR3 length: 14 amino acids. Germline V gene data show CDR1 as ENHRY and CDR2 as SYGVKD. Losses at the gene ends were 10 bases for V and 6 bases for J; bases not matched to a gene: 13. The CDR3 DNA follows: TGTGCCAGCTTCCCGGGACAGGGATCTCGCGAGCAGTACTTC. Amino acid sequence: CASFPGQGSREQYF.

This sequence joins TRBV9 and TRBJ2-3; 10 positions match TRBD2. The V gene's germline CDR1 is SGDLS and CDR2 YYNGEE. This CDR3 has 15 amino acids. The V segment lost 2 bases and the J segment 1 base; nucleotides outside the gene matches: 1. Here the CDR3 reads CASSVGLAGTDTQYF. Written as DNA, the CDR3 is TGTGCCAGCAGCGTTGGACTAGCGGGCACAGATACGCAGTATTTT.

The genes are TRBV19 and TRBJ1-5; TRBD1 matches 7 bases. Losses at the gene ends were 2 bases for V and 6 bases for J; bases not matched to a gene: 10. The CDR3 runs 16 residues. CDR1 LNHDA and CDR2 SQIVND come from the germline V gene (reference sequence). CDR3 in amino acids: CASSITFTGVGQPQHF. CDR3 in DNA: TGTGCCAGTAGTATAACCTTCACAGGGGTGGGTCAGCCCCAGCATTTT. Filled out from reference TRBV19 and TRBJ1-5, the complete variable domain reads DGGITQSPKYLFRKEGQNVTLSCEQNLNHDAMYWYRQDPGQGLRLIYYSQIVNDFQKGDIAEGYSVSREKKESFPLTVTSAQKNPTAFYLCASSITFTGVGQPQHFGDGTRLSIL.

CDR3 in amino acids: CASSPDRGENEQFF. CDR3 coding DNA: TGTGCCAGCAGCCCGGACCGGGGGGAGAATGAGCAGTTCTTC. The rearrangement links TRBV5-6 to TRBJ2-1; TRBD2 agrees at 7 bases. The CDR3 has 14 residues. With V trimmed by 4 bases and J by 7 bases, 8 bases remained unmatched. The germline CDR1 and CDR2 sequences are SGHDT and YYEEEE.

The rearrangement uses TRBV7-2 and TRBJ2-1, with 11 bases aligning to TRBD2. J was trimmed by 3 bases and V by 5 bases; bases with no gene match: 15. CDR1 and CDR2 (germline): SGHTA, FQGNSA. The CDR3 totals 19 residues. CDR3: CASSQTSGVSTGGYNEQFF. The CDR3 DNA reads TGTGCCAGCAGCCAGACTAGCGGGGTCTCTACAGGGGGCTACAATGAGCAGTTCTTC.

This sequence joins TRBV7-9 and TRBJ2-7; D might be TRBD1 (5 bases). The germline V and J ends were trimmed by 3 bases and 3 bases, with 9 bases remaining between them. Germline V lookup: CDR1 SEHNR, CDR2 FQNEAQ (reference sequence). The length of the CDR3 is 13 residues. The CDR3 DNA reads TGTGCCAGCAGCTTTAGGCAGGGCTACGAGCAGTACTTC. This codes for CASSFRQGYEQYF.

The chain joins TRBV4-1 to TRBJ1-3; D ambiguous. This CDR3 is built from 15 residues. The V end was cut by 1 base, the J end by 1 base, with 8 bases between. CDR1 is MGHRA and CDR2 is YSYEKL in the germline V gene. CDR3 sequence: CASSQGGSSGNTIYF. Written as DNA, the CDR3 is TGCGCCAGCAGCCAAGGAGGATCATCTGGAAACACCATATATTTT.